These 13 T cell receptor beta chains share one sample of origin, sequenced in a study of T-cell reconstitution after alpha-beta-depleted transplantation in children. The library targeted TCRbeta and was prepared with unique molecular identifiers. TCRdb recomputed calls from the PCR reads with MiXCR, one row per CDR3 protein. The sample includes about 830,000 distinct CDR3 sequences, less than 20% of them seen just once. Sequenced here: PBMCs, mostly from graft donor cells, sampled 360 days after TCRalphabeta/CD19-depleted stem cell transplant. The receptors were gathered from a male patient between 5 and 17 years old who had a stem cell transplant for acute lymphoblastic leukemia, so the T cells may come from the graft donor.

The rearrangement links TRBV29-1 to TRBJ1-3; tentatively, D is TRBD1 (5 bases). Deletions cut 1 base from V and 7 bases from J, with 14 bases between. This CDR3 region has 14 residues. Germline V CDR1 and CDR2: SQVTM, ANQGSEA. CDR3 DNA: TGCAGCGTTGAAGCTGGCGGGCGGGGGAACACCATATATTTT. As protein: CSVEAGGRGNTIYF.

The CDR3 is CASSHLGALGGKNTEAFF. CDR3 sequence (DNA): TGCGCCAGCAGCCATCTCGGGGCTCTGGGTGGGAAGAACACTGAAGCTTTCTTT. V gene TRBV4-1 combines with J gene TRBJ1-1; D might be TRBD1 (5 bases). Germline V gene lookup returns CDR1 MGHRA and CDR2 YSYEKL. V was shortened by 3 bases and J by 1 base, with 21 bases between the two germline ends. The length of the CDR3 is 18 residues.

This chain links TRBV20-1 with TRBJ2-3, with 8 bases identical to TRBD2. Per germline, CDR1 DFQATT and CDR2 SNEGSKA (reference sequence). The length of the CDR3 is 13 residues. In DNA, the CDR3 is TGCAGCCCCGGGACTAGAGGCACAGATACGCAGTATTTT. Amino acids: CSPGTRGTDTQYF.

The rearrangement uses TRBV5-6 and TRBJ2-2; D is possibly TRBD2 (5 bases). Trimming stripped 3 bases from V and 5 bases from J, with 20 bases between. In germline, CDR1 is SGHDT, CDR2 YYEEEE. The CDR3 loop spans 17 amino acids. The DNA for the CDR3 is TGTGCCAGCAGCTCCCTAGGACTCGAATACGCGACCGGGGAGCTGTTTTTT. Its translation: CASSSLGLEYATGELFF.

CDR3 sequence reads: CASARGGDYEQYF. CDR3 DNA sequence: TGTGCCAGCGCCAGGGGTGGGGACTACGAGCAGTACTTC. The rearrangement links TRBV2 to TRBJ2-7; D possibly corresponds to TRBD1 (6 bases). V lost 8 bases and J 3 bases, leaving 14 bases between the germline ends. This CDR3 has 13 amino acids. Germline lookup yields CDR1 SNHLY and CDR2 FYNNEI.

The chain recombines TRBV20-1 with TRBJ1-5; 9 bases line up with TRBD1. V was pared by 3 bases and J by 3 bases, with 6 bases of the junction left unmatched. The germline gives CDR1 DFQATT, CDR2 SNEGSKA (reference sequence). The CDR3 contains 15 residues. The DNA of the CDR3 is TGCAGTGCTAGGGGGACAGGGACCAACAATCAGCCCCAGCATTTT. The encoded protein is CSARGTGTNNQPQHF.

The V gene is TRBV10-3, the J gene TRBJ2-5; a possible D gene is TRBD1 (6 bases). Germline CDR1 and CDR2: ENHRY and SYGVKD. The length of the CDR3 is 13 residues. The germline V and J ends were trimmed by 7 bases and 3 bases, with 12 bases remaining between them. The CDR3 DNA reads as TGTGCCATCAAAAAGGGGGTAAAAGAGACCCAGTACTTC. This codes for CAIKKGVKETQYF.

There are a few counts of this clonotype. CDR3 sequence reads: CASSQNLMGLAGGGELFF. The CDR3 DNA is TGCGCCAGCAGCCAAAATCTTATGGGACTAGCGGGAGGCGGGGAGCTGTTTTTT. The gene calls are TRBV4-1 and TRBJ2-2, with 15 bases matching TRBD2. CDR1 and CDR2 (germline): MGHRA, YSYEKL. Trimming took 2 bases from V and 7 from J; bases not matched to a gene: 8. The CDR3 runs to 18 residues.

The chain is built from TRBV7-2 and TRBJ2-4; the D call may be TRBD1 or TRBD2 (5 bases each). With 5 bases removed from V and 15 bases from J, the gap between germline ends came to 20 bases. The CDR3 loop spans 13 amino acids. Germline-derived CDR1 and CDR2 are SGHTA and FQGNSA. The CDR3 sequence is CASSPGRGPRVYF. The CDR3 DNA reads TGTGCCAGCAGCCCGGGACGTGGCCCAAGGGTGTACTTC.

This clonotype was seen more than once but under ten times. This chain connects TRBV27 to TRBJ2-7; D might be TRBD1 or TRBD2, each matching 5 bases. This CDR3 contains 14 residues. CDR1 and CDR2 from the germline V gene are MNHEY and SMNVEV (reference sequence). Trimming shortened V by 3 bases and J by 4 bases, and 13 bases separated the two germline ends. In DNA, the CDR3 is TGTGCCAGCAGTTTCGTCGGGACCGGTTACGAGCAGTACTTC. It is translated as CASSFVGTGYEQYF.

The chain has TRBV10-3 and TRBJ2-5; perhaps TRBD1 as D (7 bases). The V end was cut by 4 bases, the J end by 5 bases, with 14 bases between. There are 14 residues in the CDR3. In germline, CDR1 is ENHRY, CDR2 SYGVKD. Here the CDR3 reads CAISGPPGGETQYF. The CDR3 DNA reads TGTGCCATCAGTGGACCGCCAGGGGGGGAGACCCAGTACTTC.

The chain employs TRBV29-1 and TRBJ2-1; tentatively, D is TRBD1 (5 bases). Germline CDR1 SQVTM, CDR2 ANQGSEA. The V end lost 4 bases, the J end lost 15 bases, and 10 bases lay between the germline ends. This CDR3 is built from 9 residues. The CDR3 sequence: CSVGAGMFF. The CDR3 DNA sequence: TGCAGCGTTGGGGCAGGGATGTTCTTC.

The V gene is TRBV27, the J gene TRBJ2-1, with D perhaps being TRBD1 or TRBD2 (6 bases each). The CDR3 covers 16 residues. CDR1 and CDR2 from the germline V gene are MNHEY and SMNVEV (reference sequence). The germline V and J ends were trimmed by 4 bases and 3 bases, with 16 bases remaining between them. The CDR3 here is CASSSGALRYYNEQFF. In DNA, the CDR3 is TGTGCCAGCAGTTCGGGGGCGTTGAGATACTACAATGAGCAGTTCTTC.